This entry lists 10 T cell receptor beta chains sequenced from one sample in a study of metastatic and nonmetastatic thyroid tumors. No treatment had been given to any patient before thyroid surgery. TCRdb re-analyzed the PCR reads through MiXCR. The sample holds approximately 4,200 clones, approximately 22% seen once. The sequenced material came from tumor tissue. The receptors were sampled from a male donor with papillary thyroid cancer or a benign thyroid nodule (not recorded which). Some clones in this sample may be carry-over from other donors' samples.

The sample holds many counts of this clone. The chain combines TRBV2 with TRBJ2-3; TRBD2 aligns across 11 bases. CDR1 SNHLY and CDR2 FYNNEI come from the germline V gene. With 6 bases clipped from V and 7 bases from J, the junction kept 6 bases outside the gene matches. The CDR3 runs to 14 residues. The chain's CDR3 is CASRLAGDGNTQYF. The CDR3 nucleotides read TGTGCCAGCAGACTAGCGGGAGATGGAAATACGCAGTATTTT.

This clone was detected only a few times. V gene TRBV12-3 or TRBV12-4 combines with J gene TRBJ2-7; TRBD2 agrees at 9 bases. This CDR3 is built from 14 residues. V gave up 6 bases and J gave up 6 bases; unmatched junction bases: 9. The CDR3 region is CASSLSGSLAEQYF. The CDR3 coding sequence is TGTGCCAGCAGCCTTAGCGGGAGTTTAGCCGAGCAGTACTTC.

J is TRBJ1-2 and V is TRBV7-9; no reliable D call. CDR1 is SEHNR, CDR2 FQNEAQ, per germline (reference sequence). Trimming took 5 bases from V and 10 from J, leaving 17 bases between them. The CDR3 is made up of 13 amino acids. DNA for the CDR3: TGTGCCAGCAGCCCTCCCCTTCTGGATCCCTACACCTTC. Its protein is CASSPPLLDPYTF.

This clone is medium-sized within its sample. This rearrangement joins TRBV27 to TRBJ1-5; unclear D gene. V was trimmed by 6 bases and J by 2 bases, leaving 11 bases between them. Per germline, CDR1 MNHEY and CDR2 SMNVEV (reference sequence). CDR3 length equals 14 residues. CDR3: CASRAYGGNQPQHF. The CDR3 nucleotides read TGTGCCAGCAGGGCTTACGGGGGCAATCAGCCCCAGCATTTT.

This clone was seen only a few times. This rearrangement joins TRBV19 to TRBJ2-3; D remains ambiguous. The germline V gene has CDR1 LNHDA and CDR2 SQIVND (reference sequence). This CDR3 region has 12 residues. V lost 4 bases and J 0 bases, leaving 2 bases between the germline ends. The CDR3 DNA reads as TGTGCCAGTAGTAGGAGCACAGATACGCAGTATTTT. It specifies CASSRSTDTQYF.

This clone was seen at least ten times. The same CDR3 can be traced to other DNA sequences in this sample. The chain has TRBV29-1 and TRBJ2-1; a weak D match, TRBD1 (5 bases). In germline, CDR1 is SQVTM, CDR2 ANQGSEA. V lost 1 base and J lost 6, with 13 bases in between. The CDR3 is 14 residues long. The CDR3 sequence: CSVEGMGRFNEQFF. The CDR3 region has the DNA TGCAGCGTTGAAGGGATGGGGCGCTTCAATGAGCAGTTCTTC.

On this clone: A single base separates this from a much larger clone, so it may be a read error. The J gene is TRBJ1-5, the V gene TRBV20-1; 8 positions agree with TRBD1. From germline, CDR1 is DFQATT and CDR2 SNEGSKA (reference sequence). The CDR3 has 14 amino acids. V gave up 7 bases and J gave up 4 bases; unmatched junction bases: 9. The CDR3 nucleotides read TGCAGTGATCATCCGGGACAGGTTAATCAGCCCCAGCATTTT. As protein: CSDHPGQVNQPQHF.

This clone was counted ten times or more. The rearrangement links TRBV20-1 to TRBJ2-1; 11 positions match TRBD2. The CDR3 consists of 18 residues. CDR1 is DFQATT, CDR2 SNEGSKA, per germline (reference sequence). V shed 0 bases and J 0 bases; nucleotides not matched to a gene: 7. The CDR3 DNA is TGCAGTGCTAGAGATCCTGCTAGCGGGAGGAGCTCCTACAATGAGCAGTTCTTC. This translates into CSARDPASGRSSYNEQFF.

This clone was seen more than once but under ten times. The CDR3 reads CASSLGLGYEQYF. DNA of the CDR3: TGTGCCAGCAGTTTGGGTTTAGGGTACGAGCAGTACTTC. V gene TRBV28 combines with J gene TRBJ2-7; the D is unclear. The CDR3 runs to 13 residues. V was trimmed by 3 bases and J by 4 bases, leaving 10 bases between them. Germline loops: CDR1 MDHEN, CDR2 SYDVKM.

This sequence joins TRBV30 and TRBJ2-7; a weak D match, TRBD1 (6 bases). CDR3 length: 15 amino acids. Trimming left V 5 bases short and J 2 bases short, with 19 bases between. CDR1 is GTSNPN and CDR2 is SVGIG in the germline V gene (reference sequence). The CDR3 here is CAWSIGGARAYEQYF. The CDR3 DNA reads TGTGCCTGGTCTATAGGGGGTGCTCGGGCCTACGAGCAGTACTTC.